These 20 T cell receptor beta chains came from one sample sequenced in a study of shared clonotypes between healthy human individuals. The protocol was immunoSEQ multiplex PCR, while the TCRdb copy is restricted to in-frame clones and leaves out a portion. The repertoire holds about 1 million clones, with around four fifths as singletons. The sequenced sample consisted of memory CD4+ T cells sorted from blood. The subset denotes: CD45RA-negative fraction. The receptors were sampled from a man aged 18 to 29 in good health.

The rearrangement links TRBV5-6 to TRBJ2-7; no definite D call. The CDR3 loop spans 12 amino acids. V was cut by 2 bases and J by 3 bases, with 6 bases left in between. CDR1 SGHDT and CDR2 YYEEEE come from the germline V gene. DNA for the CDR3: TGTGCCAGCAGCTTTCGAGACTACGAGCAGTACTTC. As protein: CASSFRDYEQYF.

The CDR3 sequence: CASSSRSGGYTF. The DNA of the CDR3 is TGTGCCAGCAGTTCGCGGTCCGGGGGCTACACCTTC. The rearrangement uses TRBV6-1 and TRBJ1-2; D gene ambiguous. The CDR3 length is 12 residues. Germline CDR1 and CDR2: MNHNS and SASEGT. V was trimmed by 5 bases and J by 8 bases, leaving 12 bases between them.

This clone is a singleton in its sample. The CDR3, as DNA: TGTGCCTGGAGTCCGGGAACCGAGCAGTACTTC. As protein: CAWSPGTEQYF. This sequence joins TRBV30 and TRBJ2-7, with D perhaps matching TRBD2 (5 bases). Germline V gives CDR1 GTSNPN, CDR2 SVGIG (reference sequence). The CDR3 consists of 11 residues. V gave up 2 bases and J gave up 6 bases, with 8 bases separating them.

The genes are TRBV10-2 and TRBJ1-2; the D is unclear. Germline V lookup: CDR1 WSHSY, CDR2 SAAADI. The CDR3 totals 12 residues. Trimming removed 4 bases from V and 2 bases from J, with 5 bases in between. CDR3 region: CASSGGNYGYTF. For the CDR3, the DNA is TGCGCCAGCAGTGGCGGGAACTATGGCTACACCTTC.

The gene calls are TRBV7-9 and TRBJ1-2, with a weak D call TRBD1 (6 bases). Germline V gene sequence: CDR1 SEHNR, CDR2 FQNEAQ (reference sequence). CDR3 length equals 16 residues. V gave up 2 bases and J gave up 7 bases, with 20 bases separating them. CDR3 loop: CASSLPAGSGGIGYTF. The CDR3 DNA sequence: TGTGCCAGCAGCTTACCCGCAGGGTCGGGGGGCATTGGCTACACCTTC.

This clone was detected only once. The chain employs TRBV6-6 and TRBJ2-7; perhaps TRBD1 as D (6 bases). The germline gives CDR1 MNHNY, CDR2 SVGAGI (reference sequence). This CDR3 has 12 amino acids. Deletions cut 10 bases from V and 2 bases from J, with 12 bases between. The CDR3 is CATRQAAYEQYF. CDR3 coding DNA: TGTGCCACCCGACAGGCCGCCTACGAGCAGTACTTC.

This chain connects TRBV30 to TRBJ1-6; no reliable D call. With 2 bases removed from V and 10 bases from J, the gap between germline ends came to 15 bases. Germline values: CDR1 GTSNPN, CDR2 SVGIG (reference sequence). The CDR3 extends over 14 amino acids. The CDR3 DNA is TGTGCCTGGAGTTCAGCAAGAGGTAGCTCACCCCTCCACTTT. It yields the protein CAWSSARGSSPLHF. The full variable domain, rest sourced from reference TRBV30 and TRBJ1-6, is SQTIHQWPATLVQPVGSPLSLECTVEGTSNPNLYWYRQAAGRGLQLLFYSVGIGQISSEVPQNLSASRPQDRQFILSSKKLLLSDSGFYLCAWSSARGSSPLHFGNGTRLTVT.

The rearrangement joins TRBV7-2 to TRBJ1-2; D is undetermined. CDR1 SGHTA and CDR2 FQGNSA come from the germline V gene. The CDR3 sequence is 13 residues long. Trimming removed 4 bases at V and 8 bases at J, with 14 bases between. The CDR3 region is CASSSPAENGYTF. The CDR3 coding sequence is TGTGCCAGCAGCTCCCCAGCGGAGAACGGCTACACCTTC.

The chain uses TRBV18 and TRBJ1-5; D remains ambiguous. V gave up 5 bases and J gave up 3 bases, with 8 bases separating them. This CDR3 region has 13 residues. Germline V gene sequence: CDR1 KGHSH, CDR2 LQKENI. The CDR3 loop reads CASSAGYNQPQHF. The CDR3 region has the DNA TGTGCCAGCTCAGCTGGGTACAATCAGCCCCAGCATTTT.

The V and J genes are TRBV4-3 and TRBJ2-5, with D unclear. Trimming removed 0 bases from V and 2 bases from J, with 7 bases in between. CDR1 is LGHNA and CDR2 is YSLEER in the germline V gene. The CDR3 spans 14 residues. CDR3 sequence (DNA): TGCGCCAGCAGCCAAGATCTGGCGCAAGAGACCCAGTACTTC. Its translation: CASSQDLAQETQYF.

This rearrangement joins TRBV28 to TRBJ2-7, with 8 positions matching TRBD1. The V segment lost 5 bases and the J segment 1 base; nucleotides outside the gene matches: 1. CDR3 length: 13 amino acids. Germline CDR1 and CDR2: MDHEN and SYDVKM. The CDR3 sequence is CASSRQGSYEQYF. CDR3 DNA sequence: TGTGCCAGCAGTCGACAGGGGTCCTACGAGCAGTACTTC.

The chain carries TRBV7-9 and TRBJ2-2; D unclear. Trimming pared 6 bases from V and 2 bases from J, leaving 16 bases between. Germline-derived CDR1 and CDR2 are SEHNR and FQNEAQ (reference sequence). The CDR3 length is 16 residues. CDR3 in DNA: TGTGCCAGCAGTCTCCACCTGACGGACAACACCGGGGAGCTGTTTTTT. It translates to CASSLHLTDNTGELFF.

This clone was picked up a small number of times. This chain uses TRBV6-6 with TRBJ2-7; TRBD1 is a possible D gene (6 bases). Germline V lookup: CDR1 MNHNY, CDR2 SVGAGI (reference sequence). Between the trimmed V and J ends, which lost 2 bases and 3 bases, there was a span of 14 bases. The CDR3 contains 15 residues. The CDR3 sequence is CASSYVGARVYEQYF. CDR3 sequence (DNA): TGTGCCAGCAGTTACGTGGGGGCGCGAGTCTACGAGCAGTACTTC.

This clone showed up just a few times. V usage is TRBV2 and J usage is TRBJ2-3, with 7 bases lining up with TRBD1. Germline assignment: CDR1 SNHLY and CDR2 FYNNEI. This CDR3 region has 14 residues. V dropped 7 bases and J dropped 2; count of bases not matched to a gene: 6. This CDR3 is CASTRDRNTDTQYF. CDR3 DNA: TGTGCCAGCACCCGGGACAGAAACACAGATACGCAGTATTTT.

The DNA of the CDR3 is TGCGCCAGCAGCTTGAACAGGGCTAGCACAGATACGCAGTATTTT. Its translation is CASSLNRASTDTQYF. The rearrangement links TRBV5-1 to TRBJ2-3; maybe TRBD1 (6 bases). Germline CDR1 reads SGHRS; CDR2 reads YFSETQ. V was trimmed by 1 base and J by 0 bases, leaving 9 bases between them. The CDR3 length is 15 residues.

The chain couples TRBV6-1 to TRBJ2-1, with a weak D call TRBD2 (5 bases). This CDR3 region has 13 residues. The germline V and J ends were trimmed by 1 base and 10 bases, with 11 bases remaining between them. Per germline, CDR1 MNHNS and CDR2 SASEGT. CDR3 protein: CASSEEEGLEQFF. The CDR3 DNA sequence: TGTGCCAGCAGTGAAGAAGAGGGTTTAGAGCAGTTCTTC.

In its sample, this clone was seen a few times. J is TRBJ2-6 and V is TRBV6-1; possibly TRBD1 for D (6 bases). The CDR3 sequence is 16 residues long. The V and J ends lost 4 bases and 4 bases respectively, with 14 bases between them. Germline V gene lookup returns CDR1 MNHNS and CDR2 SASEGT. The CDR3 reads CASSGPAGAGANVLTF. CDR3 in DNA: TGTGCCAGCAGTGGTCCCGCAGGGGCAGGGGCCAACGTCCTGACTTTC.

This clone was seen ten or more times. The chain couples TRBV6-5 to TRBJ1-5, with a tentative D call TRBD1 (6 bases). The V and J ends lost 6 bases and 1 base respectively, with 13 bases between them. Germline values: CDR1 MNHEY, CDR2 SVGAGI. The length of the CDR3 is 15 residues. CDR3 in DNA: TGTGCCAGCAGGCCCACAGGGTACAGCAATCAGCCCCAGCATTTT. It translates to CASRPTGYSNQPQHF.

About this clone: Only one base separates this from a far larger clonotype, so it likely reflects a read error. This chain links TRBV4-2 with TRBJ2-7; D unresolved. The germline CDR1 and CDR2 sequences are LGHNA and YNFKEQ. The CDR3 loop spans 14 amino acids. Trimming took 1 base from V and 0 from J, leaving 7 bases between them. CDR3 DNA: TGTGCCAGCAGCCAAGGACGGAACTCCTACGAGCAGTACTTC. This gives the protein CASSQGRNSYEQYF.

The chain joins TRBV10-3 to TRBJ2-5; the match to TRBD2 covers 14 bases. The germline V gene has CDR1 ENHRY and CDR2 SYGVKD. This CDR3 region has 16 residues. Losses at the gene ends were 8 bases for V and 4 bases for J; bases not matched to a gene: 9. CDR3 bases: TGTGCCATCGCCCAGACTAGCGGGGGGGGAGGAGAGACCCAGTACTTC. Protein product: CAIAQTSGGGGETQYF.